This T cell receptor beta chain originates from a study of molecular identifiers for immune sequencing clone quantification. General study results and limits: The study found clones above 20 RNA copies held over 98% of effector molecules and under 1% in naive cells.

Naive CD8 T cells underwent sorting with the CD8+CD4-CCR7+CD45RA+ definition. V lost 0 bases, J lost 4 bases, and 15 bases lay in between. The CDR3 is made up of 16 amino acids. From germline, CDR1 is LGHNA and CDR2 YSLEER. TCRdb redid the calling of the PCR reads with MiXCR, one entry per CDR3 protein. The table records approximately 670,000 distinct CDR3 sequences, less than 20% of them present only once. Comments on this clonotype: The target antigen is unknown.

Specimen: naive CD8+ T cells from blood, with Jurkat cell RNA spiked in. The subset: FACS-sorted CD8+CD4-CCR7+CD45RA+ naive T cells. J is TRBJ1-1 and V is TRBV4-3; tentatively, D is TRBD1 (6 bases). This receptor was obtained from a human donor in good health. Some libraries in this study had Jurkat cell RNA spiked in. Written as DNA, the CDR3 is TGCGCCAGCAGCCAAGATAAGGGGGGAGTTTTCACTGAAGCTTTCTTT. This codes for CASSQDKGGVFTEAFF.